The clone carrying this TCR beta chain was recorded many times. The antigen is not known. This specimen belongs to a study of read filtering for tumor transcriptome and immune sequencing. Overall study context: Per sample, TCR-region reads ranged about 4 to 11 million by IR-seq, roughly 75 to 1273 by RNA-seq. Findings of the study overall: The sorted CD138-negative fraction was a mixed bone marrow immune population, not purified T cells.

Trimming removed 9 bases at V and 5 bases at J, with 10 bases between. Looked up from germline, CDR1 is SGHTA and CDR2 is FQGNSA. This CDR3 is 11 amino acids long. This library used approximately 370 ng RNA and molecular barcoded adaptors spanning alpha/delta and beta/gamma chains. Via MiXCR, TCRdb re-called the reads, giving one row per CDR3 protein. The sample lists tens of thousands of distinct CDR3 sequences, about 14% occurring once. The sequenced sample was a population of CD138-negative cells sorted from bone marrow. The chain employs TRBV7-2 and TRBJ1-1, with D unresolved. The receptor's source is a donor over 35 with multiple myeloma. CDR3 amino acids: CASHRRTEAFF. The CDR3 DNA reads as TGTGCCAGTCATAGACGAACTGAAGCTTTCTTT.